The 17 T cell receptor beta chains presented below share a single source sample, sequenced in a study of T cell repertoires in cytomegalovirus infection (dated by TCRdb to between 2019 and 2020). The treatment or condition label corresponds to: in vitro stimulation with specific CMV peptide epitopes to enrich CMV-specific T cells. The instrument given in TCRdb is Illumina HiSeq 1500. TCRdb redid the processing of the public reads, applying fastp at Q25 and MiXCR, and retained in-frame beta chains. When rows share a CDR3 protein, they turn into one entry using the most common DNA and genes. The sample table records about half a million distinct CDR3 sequences; about 39% of these occur just once. Jointly, the top ten make up just under 45% of the sample. For these receptors, no antigen is known. The sequenced sample was cultured PBMCs, obtained from culture after CMV antigen stimulation. The origin of the receptors is a human donor in good health (CMV status not recorded). Some clones in this sample may be carry-over from other donors' samples.

This clonotype was counted a few times. The chain is built from TRBV7-8 and TRBJ2-1; no definite D call. V was shortened by 10 bases and J by 4 bases, with 17 bases between the two germline ends. Germline assignment: CDR1 SGHVS and CDR2 FQNEAQ. The CDR3 is 14 amino acids. DNA of the CDR3: TGTGCCACCCAGCTTAGGTACAGTTACAATGAGCAGTTCTTC. It yields the protein CATQLRYSYNEQFF.

The V call is TRBV5-1, the J call TRBJ2-3, with 14 positions matching TRBD2. The germline V gene has CDR1 SGHRS and CDR2 YFSETQ. J gave up 5 bases and V 2 bases, and 4 bases lay outside the gene matches. This CDR3 is built from 16 residues. In nucleotides, the CDR3 is TGCGCCAGCAGCTTAGGACTAGCGGGGGGCCTAGATACGCAGTATTTT. This codes for CASSLGLAGGLDTQYF. The whole variable domain, filled in from reference TRBV5-1 and TRBJ2-3, reads KAGVTQTPRYLIKTRGQQVTLSCSPISGHRSVSWYQQTPGQGLQFLFEYFSETQRNKGNFPGRFSGRQFSNSRSEMNVSTLELGDSALYLCASSLGLAGGLDTQYFGPGTRLTVL.

The chain has TRBV11-2 and TRBJ2-7; D perhaps matches TRBD2 (6 bases). This CDR3 is built from 14 residues. Germline CDR1 is SGHAT and CDR2 is FQNNGV. The germline V and J ends were trimmed by 3 bases and 3 bases, with 12 bases remaining between them. For the CDR3, the DNA is TGTGCCAGCAGCTTGTACGGAGGGTACTACGAGCAGTACTTC. Translating gives CASSLYGGYYEQYF.

The chain has TRBV2 and TRBJ1-6; no reliable D call. The CDR3 loop spans 13 amino acids. Trimming left V 6 bases short and J 7 bases short, with 10 bases between. Germline assignment: CDR1 SNHLY and CDR2 FYNNEI. CDR3 loop: CASSREGNSPLHF. In DNA form, the CDR3 reads TGTGCCAGCAGCCGTGAAGGCAATTCACCCCTCCACTTT.

The V call is TRBV6-1, the J call TRBJ2-1; 13 bases agree with TRBD2. V trimming: 4 bases; J trimming: 4 bases; junction bases outside the gene matches: 1. The CDR3 runs 15 residues. The germline V gene has CDR1 MNHNS and CDR2 SASEGT. CDR3 sequence reads: CASSAGLAGYNEQFF. Here the CDR3 DNA reads TGTGCCAGCAGTGCGGGACTAGCGGGGTACAATGAGCAGTTCTTC.

V and J are TRBV7-2 and TRBJ1-1; D gene ambiguous. This CDR3 is built from 14 residues. Germline assignment: CDR1 SGHTA and CDR2 FQGNSA. Trimming took off 1 base at V and 6 bases at J, with 12 bases between the two ends. CDR3 sequence reads: CASSLDQIIPEAFF. CDR3 nucleotides: TGTGCCAGCAGCTTAGACCAGATTATCCCTGAAGCTTTCTTT.

This chain joins TRBV28 and TRBJ1-1; 8 positions agree with TRBD1. The V gene's germline CDR1 is MDHEN and CDR2 SYDVKM. The CDR3 totals 16 residues. Trimming took 6 bases from V and 1 from J; bases not matched to a gene: 10. The CDR3 DNA is TGTGCCAGCAGCTCGCAGGGGGCTAGGTCGAACACTGAAGCTTTCTTT. Amino acid sequence: CASSSQGARSNTEAFF.

A single count supports this clonotype. The chain links TRBV6-1 to TRBJ2-7; a possible D gene is TRBD1 (5 bases). CDR1 MNHNS and CDR2 SASEGT come from the germline V gene. V dropped 5 bases and J dropped 3 bases, with 14 bases sitting between them. The CDR3 consists of 14 residues. The CDR3 here is CASSPDREDYEQYF. CDR3 DNA: TGTGCCAGCAGTCCCGACAGAGAAGACTACGAGCAGTACTTC.

The chain employs TRBV11-2 and TRBJ2-1; D possibly corresponds to TRBD2 (7 bases). The CDR3 is made up of 14 amino acids. CDR1 is SGHAT, CDR2 FQNNGV, per germline. Trimming removed 6 bases at V and 9 bases at J, with 18 bases between. The CDR3 nucleotides are TGTGCCAGCAGGTCCGTGAGGGGAGGGGGTGAGCAGTTCTTC. Translating it yields CASRSVRGGGEQFF.

This clonotype was recorded a few times. The V and J genes are TRBV20-1 and TRBJ1-6; 7 nucleotides line up with TRBD1. The CDR3 consists of 15 residues. Germline V gene sequence: CDR1 DFQATT, CDR2 SNEGSKA (reference sequence). Trimming at V came to 3 bases and at J to 2 bases, leaving 4 bases not matched to a gene. The CDR3 loop is CSARTGSTYNSPLHF. DNA of the CDR3: TGCAGTGCTAGGACAGGGAGCACCTATAATTCACCCCTCCACTTT.

The chain has TRBV6-1 and TRBJ1-5; 8 nucleotides agree with TRBD1. V shed 7 bases, J shed 7 bases, and the junction held 6 bases outside the gene matches. Germline lookup yields CDR1 MNHNS and CDR2 SASEGT. This CDR3 is built from 13 residues. The CDR3 loop reads CASIQRQGQPQHF. DNA of the CDR3: TGTGCCAGCATTCAAAGACAGGGGCAGCCCCAGCATTTT.

This clonotype came up a few times. V gene TRBV15 combines with J gene TRBJ2-2; D is tentatively TRBD1 or TRBD2 (5 bases each). This CDR3 spans 14 amino acids. V lost 1 base and J 10 bases, leaving 13 bases between the germline ends. CDR1 and CDR2 from the germline V gene are LNHNV and YYDKDF (reference sequence). The CDR3 sequence is CATSRVDGTKELFF. CDR3 nucleotide sequence: TGTGCCACCAGCAGAGTCGACGGGACGAAGGAGCTGTTTTTT.

This rearrangement joins TRBV7-2 to TRBJ2-5; 9 bases match TRBD2. Germline assignment: CDR1 SGHTA and CDR2 FQGNSA. The CDR3 is 18 amino acids. V dropped 1 base and J dropped 4; count of bases not matched to a gene: 13. CDR3 loop: CASSLGIQRGVLRETQYF. The CDR3 DNA sequence: TGTGCCAGCAGCTTAGGAATCCAGCGGGGGGTCCTCAGAGAGACCCAGTACTTC.

This chain connects TRBV7-2 to TRBJ2-7; the D is unclear. V was pared by 1 base and J by 2 bases, with 12 bases between. The CDR3 is 15 amino acids. The germline V gene encodes CDR1 SGHTA and CDR2 FQGNSA. The CDR3 nucleotides are TGTGCCAGCAGCTTAGTATTTTGGCAAGCCTACGAGCAGTACTTC. It is translated as CASSLVFWQAYEQYF.

The chain uses TRBV11-2 and TRBJ1-1; D unresolved. The CDR3 contains 14 residues. V was shortened by 0 bases and J by 3 bases, with 8 bases between the two germline ends. Per germline, CDR1 SGHAT and CDR2 FQNNGV. The CDR3 DNA follows: TGTGCCAGCAGCTTAGAGTCGCGGTACACTGAAGCTTTCTTT. Translating gives CASSLESRYTEAFF.

V and J are TRBV20-1 and TRBJ2-1; TRBD2 agrees at 8 bases. Per germline, CDR1 DFQATT and CDR2 SNEGSKA (reference sequence). CDR3 length equals 15 residues. Germline trimming cut 7 bases from V and 2 bases from J; bases unmatched to any gene: 10. The CDR3 sequence is CSVPGLGGPYNEQFF. The CDR3 bases are TGCAGTGTCCCGGGACTAGGGGGACCCTACAATGAGCAGTTCTTC.

This chain uses TRBV6-2 or TRBV6-3 with TRBJ2-3, with D uncertain. Trimming removed 0 bases from V and 6 bases from J, with 10 bases in between. Per germline, CDR1 MNHEY and CDR2 SVGEGT. The CDR3 is made up of 14 amino acids. In nucleotides, the CDR3 is TGTGCCAGCAGTTACTCGATGAGGACCGATACGCAGTATTTT. Residues: CASSYSMRTDTQYF.